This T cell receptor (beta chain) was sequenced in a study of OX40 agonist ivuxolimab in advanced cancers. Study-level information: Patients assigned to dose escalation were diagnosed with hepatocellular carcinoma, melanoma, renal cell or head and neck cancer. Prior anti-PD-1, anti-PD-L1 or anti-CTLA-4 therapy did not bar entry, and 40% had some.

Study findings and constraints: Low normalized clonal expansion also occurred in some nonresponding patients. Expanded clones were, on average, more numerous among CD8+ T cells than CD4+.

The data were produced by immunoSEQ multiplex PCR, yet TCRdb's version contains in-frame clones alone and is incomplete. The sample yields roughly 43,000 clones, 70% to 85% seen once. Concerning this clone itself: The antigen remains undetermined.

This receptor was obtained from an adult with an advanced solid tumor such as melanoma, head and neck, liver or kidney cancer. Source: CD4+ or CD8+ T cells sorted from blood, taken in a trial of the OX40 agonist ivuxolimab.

CDR3 protein: CASRTTGYEQYF. The CDR3 nucleotides are TGTGCCAGCAGGACGACAGGGTACGAGCAGTACTTC. The V gene is TRBV6-1, the J gene TRBJ2-7, with 7 bases matching TRBD1. CDR3 length equals 12 residues. Germline trimming cut 6 bases from V and 4 bases from J; bases unmatched to any gene: 3. Germline lookup yields CDR1 MNHNS and CDR2 SASEGT.